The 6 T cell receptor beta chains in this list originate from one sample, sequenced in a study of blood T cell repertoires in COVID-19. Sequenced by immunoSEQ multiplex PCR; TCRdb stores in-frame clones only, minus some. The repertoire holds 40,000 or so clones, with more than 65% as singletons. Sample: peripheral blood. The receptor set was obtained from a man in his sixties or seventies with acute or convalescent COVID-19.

CDR3 sequence (DNA): TGTGCCAGCTCACCTCAGGGACATAGCAATCAGCCCCAGCATTTT. It yields the protein CASSPQGHSNQPQHF. This sequence joins TRBV18 and TRBJ1-5; D may be TRBD1 (6 bases). CDR3 size: 15 residues. Germline V gene lookup returns CDR1 KGHSH and CDR2 LQKENI. V was shortened by 3 bases and J by 0 bases, with 9 bases between the two germline ends.

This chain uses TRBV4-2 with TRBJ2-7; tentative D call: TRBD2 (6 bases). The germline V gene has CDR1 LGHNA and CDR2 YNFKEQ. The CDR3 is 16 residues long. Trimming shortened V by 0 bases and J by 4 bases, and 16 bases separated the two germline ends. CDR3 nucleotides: TGTGCCAGCAGCCAAGAATATAGCGGAGGGGTTTACGAGCAGTACTTC. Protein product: CASSQEYSGGVYEQYF.

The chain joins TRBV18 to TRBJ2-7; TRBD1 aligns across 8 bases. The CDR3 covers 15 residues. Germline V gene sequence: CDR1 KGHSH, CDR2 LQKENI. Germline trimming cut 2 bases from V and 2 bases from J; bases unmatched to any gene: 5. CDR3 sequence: CASSPVGQVPYEQYF. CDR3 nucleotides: TGTGCCAGCTCACCAGTGGGACAGGTCCCCTACGAGCAGTACTTC.

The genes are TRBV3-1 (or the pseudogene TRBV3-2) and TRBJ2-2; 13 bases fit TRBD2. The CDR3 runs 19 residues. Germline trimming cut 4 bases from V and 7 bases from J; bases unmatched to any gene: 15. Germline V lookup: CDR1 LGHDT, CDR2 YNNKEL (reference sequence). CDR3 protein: CASSPTTSGRAADVGELFF. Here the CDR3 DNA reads TGTGCCAGCAGCCCCACCACTAGCGGGAGGGCCGCGGACGTCGGGGAGCTGTTTTTT.

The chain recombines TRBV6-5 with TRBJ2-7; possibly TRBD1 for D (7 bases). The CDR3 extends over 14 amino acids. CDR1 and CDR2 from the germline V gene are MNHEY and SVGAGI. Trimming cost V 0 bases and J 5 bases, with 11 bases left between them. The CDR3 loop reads CASSYSGRGDEQYF. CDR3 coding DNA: TGTGCCAGCAGTTACTCTGGCAGGGGGGACGAGCAGTACTTC.

CDR3 in DNA: TGTGCCAGCGCCCGGTGGACTAGCGGCAACAATGAGCAGTTCTTC. This gives the protein CASARWTSGNNEQFF. The rearrangement joins TRBV28 to TRBJ2-1; TRBD2 aligns across 10 bases. Trimming at V came to 8 bases and at J to 5 bases, leaving 9 bases not matched to a gene. Germline V CDR1 and CDR2: MDHEN, SYDVKM. The CDR3 sequence is 15 residues long.